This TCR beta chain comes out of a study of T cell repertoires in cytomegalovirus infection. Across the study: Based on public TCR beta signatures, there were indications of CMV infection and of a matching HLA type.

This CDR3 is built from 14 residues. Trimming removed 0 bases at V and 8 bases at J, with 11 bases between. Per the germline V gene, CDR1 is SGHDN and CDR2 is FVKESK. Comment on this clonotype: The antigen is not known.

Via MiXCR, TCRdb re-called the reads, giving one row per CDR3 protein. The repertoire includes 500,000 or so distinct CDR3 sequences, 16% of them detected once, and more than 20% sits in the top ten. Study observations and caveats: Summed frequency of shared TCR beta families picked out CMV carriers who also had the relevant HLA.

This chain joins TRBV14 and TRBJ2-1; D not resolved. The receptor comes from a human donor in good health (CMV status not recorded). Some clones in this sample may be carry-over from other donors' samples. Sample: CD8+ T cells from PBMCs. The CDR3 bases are TGTGCCAGCAGCCAAGATCTGGCTAGACATGAGCAGTTCTTC. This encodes CASSQDLARHEQFF.